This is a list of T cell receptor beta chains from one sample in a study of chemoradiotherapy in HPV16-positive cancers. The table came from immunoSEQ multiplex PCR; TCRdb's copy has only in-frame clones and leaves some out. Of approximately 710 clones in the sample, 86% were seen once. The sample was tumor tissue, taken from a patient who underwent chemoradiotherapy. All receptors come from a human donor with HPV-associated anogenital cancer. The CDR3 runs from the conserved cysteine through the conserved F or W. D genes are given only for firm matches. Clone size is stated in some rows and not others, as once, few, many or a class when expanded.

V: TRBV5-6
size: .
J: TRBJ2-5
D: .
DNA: TGTGCCAGCCGTCAGGGTGGCGGCGGCCAAGAGACCCAGTACTTC
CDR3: CASRQGGGGQETQYF

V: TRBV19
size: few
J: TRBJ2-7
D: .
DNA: TGTGCCAGTAGTTTGTTGGGCGAGCAGTACTTC
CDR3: CASSLLGEQYF

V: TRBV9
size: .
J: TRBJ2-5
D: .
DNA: TGTGCCAGCAGCCCCAGTGCCCAAGAGACCCAGTACTTC
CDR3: CASSPSAQETQYF

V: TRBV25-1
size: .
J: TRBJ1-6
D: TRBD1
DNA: TGTGCCAGCAGTGAAAGGGACAGGCGGACCGACCTCCACTTT
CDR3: CASSERDRRTDLHF

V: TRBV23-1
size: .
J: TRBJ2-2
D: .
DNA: TGCGCCAGCAGTCACTCCGGACCCGGGGAGCTGTTTTTT
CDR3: CASSHSGPGELFF

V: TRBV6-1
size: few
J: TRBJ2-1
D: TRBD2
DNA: TGTGCCAGCAGTGTTGGAGTAGCGGGGGGGCGGGACAATGAGCAGTTCTTC
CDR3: CASSVGVAGGRDNEQFF

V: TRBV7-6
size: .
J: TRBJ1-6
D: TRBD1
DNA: TGTGCCAGCAGCTCCCGACCCCGGGACAGGGCGGGTGGTAATTCACCCCTCCACTTT
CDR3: CASSSRPRDRAGGNSPLHF

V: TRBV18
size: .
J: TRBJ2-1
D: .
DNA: TGTGCCAGCTCACCACCTCAGGCCGGGTACAATGAGCAGTTCTTC
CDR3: CASSPPQAGYNEQFF

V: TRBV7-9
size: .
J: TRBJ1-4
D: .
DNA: TGTGCCAGCAGCATACTTGGGAAACTGTTTTTT
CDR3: CASSILGKLFF

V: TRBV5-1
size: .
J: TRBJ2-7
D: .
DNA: TGCGCCAGCAGCTTCGGCGAATCCTACGAGCAGTACTTC
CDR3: CASSFGESYEQYF

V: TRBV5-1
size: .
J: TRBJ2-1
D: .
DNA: TGCGCCAGCAGCTTCAGACTAGGATTAAGGAATGAGCAGTTCTTC
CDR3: CASSFRLGLRNEQFF

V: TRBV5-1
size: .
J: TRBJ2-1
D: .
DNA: TGCGCCAGCAGCTTGGGGACAGAATCGGGGTATGAGCAGTTCTTC
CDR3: CASSLGTESGYEQFF

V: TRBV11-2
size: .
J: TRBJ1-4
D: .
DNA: TGTGCCAGCAGCTTAGGGGGAGGGGGTTATGAAAAACTGTTTTTT
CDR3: CASSLGGGGYEKLFF

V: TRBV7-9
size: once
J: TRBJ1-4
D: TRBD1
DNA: TGTGCCAGCAGCGTCGGACAGGGGAATGAAAAACTGTTTTTT
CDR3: CASSVGQGNEKLFF

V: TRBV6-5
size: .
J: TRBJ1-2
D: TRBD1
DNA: TGTGCCAGCAGACGGATTGACAGGGAACATGGCTACACCTTC
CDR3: CASRRIDREHGYTF

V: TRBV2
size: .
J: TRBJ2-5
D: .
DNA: TGTGCCAGCAGTGAAGAGGACGTGGAGGAGACCCAGTACTTC
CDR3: CASSEEDVEETQYF

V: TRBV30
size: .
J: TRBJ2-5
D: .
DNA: TGTGCCTGGAGTGTAAATCTAGGCGGCCAAGAGACCCAGTACTTC
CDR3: CAWSVNLGGQETQYF

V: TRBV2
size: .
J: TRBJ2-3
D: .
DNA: TGTGCCAGCCGTGGGGGGGCTCGGGATACGCAGTATTTT
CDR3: CASRGGARDTQYF

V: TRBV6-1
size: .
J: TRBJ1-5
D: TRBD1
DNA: TGTGCCAGCAGTGAATTGCCAGGGGGACGCCGAGATCAGCCCCAGCATTTT
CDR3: CASSELPGGRRDQPQHF

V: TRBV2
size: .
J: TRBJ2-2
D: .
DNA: TGTGCCAGCAGAAATAGGGGGAACACCGGGGAGCTGTTTTTT
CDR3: CASRNRGNTGELFF

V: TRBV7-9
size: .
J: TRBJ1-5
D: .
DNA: TGTGCCAGCAGCTTAGGAAGGTATAGCAATCAGCCCCAGCATTTT
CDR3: CASSLGRYSNQPQHF

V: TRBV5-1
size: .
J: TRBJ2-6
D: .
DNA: TGCGCCAGCAGCCCTGGACGGGACTCTGGGGCCAACGTCCTGACTTTC
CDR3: CASSPGRDSGANVLTF

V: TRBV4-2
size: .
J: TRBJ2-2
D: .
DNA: TGTGCCAGCAGCCCGGAAGGGACGATGGACACCGGGGAGCTGTTTTTT
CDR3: CASSPEGTMDTGELFF

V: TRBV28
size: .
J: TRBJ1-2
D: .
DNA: TGTGCCAGCAGCATGGACAGCTTCTATGGCTACACCTTC
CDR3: CASSMDSFYGYTF

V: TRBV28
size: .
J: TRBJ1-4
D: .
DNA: TGTGCCAGCAGTTTGGGGGGGCAGAATGAAAAACTGTTTTTT
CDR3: CASSLGGQNEKLFF

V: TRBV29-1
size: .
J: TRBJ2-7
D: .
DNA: TGCAGCGTTGAGGTCCAAGAGGGGAGGGAGCAGTACTTC
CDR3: CSVEVQEGREQYF

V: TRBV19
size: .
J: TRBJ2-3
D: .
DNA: TGTGCCAGTAATACACAGGGAACAGATACGCAGTATTTT
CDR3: CASNTQGTDTQYF

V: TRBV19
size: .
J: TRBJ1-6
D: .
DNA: TGTGCCACCTCAGACGACAGGCCCTCCGATAATTCACCCCTCCACTTT
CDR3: CATSDDRPSDNSPLHF

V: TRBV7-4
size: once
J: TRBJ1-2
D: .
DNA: TGTGCCAGCAGCTTAGCTCCCGGCAGCATTATTCCTAACTATGGCTACACCTTC
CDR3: CASSLAPGSIIPNYGYTF

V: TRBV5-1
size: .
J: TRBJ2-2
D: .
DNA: TGCGCCAGCAGCTTGGGTGGAGAGACAGGGGAGCTGTTTTTT
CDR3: CASSLGGETGELFF

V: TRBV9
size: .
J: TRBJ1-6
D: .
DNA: TGTGCCAGCAGCGCGTCGGGGGAGGGTTCACCCCTCCACTTT
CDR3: CASSASGEGSPLHF

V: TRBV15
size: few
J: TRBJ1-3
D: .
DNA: TGTGCCACCAGCAGAACCAAAGTTGACTCTGGAAACACCATATATTTT
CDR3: CATSRTKVDSGNTIYF

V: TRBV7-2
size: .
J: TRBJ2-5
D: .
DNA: TGTGCCAGCAGCCCGCCGGGACTCCAAGAGACCCAGTACTTC
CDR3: CASSPPGLQETQYF

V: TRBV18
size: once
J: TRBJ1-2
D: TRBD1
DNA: TGTGCCAGCTCACGGGGACAGGGGGCAGACTATGGCTACACCTTC
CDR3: CASSRGQGADYGYTF

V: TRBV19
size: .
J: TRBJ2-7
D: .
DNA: TGTGCCAGTAGTACCCCGGGGACCTACGAGCAGTACTTC
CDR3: CASSTPGTYEQYF

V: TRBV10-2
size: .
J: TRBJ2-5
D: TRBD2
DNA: TGCGCCAGCAGTGGGTTGCGGGGGGTTCAAGAGACCCAGTACTTC
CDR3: CASSGLRGVQETQYF

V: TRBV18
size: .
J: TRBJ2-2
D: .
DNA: TGTGCCAGCTCGCTGATCAGGGGACAAGCGAAAACCGGGGAGCTGTTTTTT
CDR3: CASSLIRGQAKTGELFF

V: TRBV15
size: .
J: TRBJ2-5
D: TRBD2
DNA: TGTGCCACCAGCAGGGGAGCGGGGGGACAAGAGACCCAGTACTTC
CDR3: CATSRGAGGQETQYF

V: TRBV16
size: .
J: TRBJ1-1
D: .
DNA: TGTGCCAGCAGCTTTGGGGGTGAAGCTTTCTTT
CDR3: CASSFGGEAFF

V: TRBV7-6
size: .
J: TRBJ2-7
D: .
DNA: TGTGCCAGCAGCTTAGCAACAGACAGTTACTACGAGCAGTACTTC
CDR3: CASSLATDSYYEQYF

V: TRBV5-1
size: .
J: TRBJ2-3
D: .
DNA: TGCGCCAGCAGCACCGGACGGACACCAGATACGCAGTATTTT
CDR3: CASSTGRTPDTQYF

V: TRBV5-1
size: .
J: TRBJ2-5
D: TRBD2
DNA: TGCGCCAGCAGCTTTTACTCGGGCGGCCCTAGCGGGGGGGCCCAAGAGACCCAGTACTTC
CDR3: CASSFYSGGPSGGAQETQYF

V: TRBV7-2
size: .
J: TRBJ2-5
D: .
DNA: TGTGCCAGCAGCTTCCCTCTCGGGGCCCAAGAGACCCAGTACTTC
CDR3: CASSFPLGAQETQYF

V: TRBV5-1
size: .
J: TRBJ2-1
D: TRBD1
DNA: TGCGCCAGCAGCTTGACCCCCACCGGGACAGGGACCAATGAGCAGTTCTTC
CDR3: CASSLTPTGTGTNEQFF

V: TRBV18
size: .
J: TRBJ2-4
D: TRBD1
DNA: TGTGCCAGCTCACCAGGGGACAGGTCACCTCCGTACTTC
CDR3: CASSPGDRSPPYF

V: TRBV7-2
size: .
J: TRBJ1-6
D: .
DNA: TGTGCCAGCAGCTTAGGACAGCTTAATTCACCCCTCCACTTT
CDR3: CASSLGQLNSPLHF

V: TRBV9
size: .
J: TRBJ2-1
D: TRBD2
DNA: TGTGCCAGCAGCGGACGGGGGGATGGGACCTACAATGAGCAGTTCTTC
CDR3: CASSGRGDGTYNEQFF

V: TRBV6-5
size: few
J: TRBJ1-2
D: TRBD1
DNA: TGTGCCAGCAGTGGCGGACAGGCCTATGGCTACACCTTC
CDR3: CASSGGQAYGYTF

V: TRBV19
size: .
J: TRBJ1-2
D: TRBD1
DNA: TGTGCCAGTAGTACCCAGGACAGGGGGCTAAAGGGCTACACCTTC
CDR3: CASSTQDRGLKGYTF

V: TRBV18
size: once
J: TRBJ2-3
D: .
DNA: TGTGCCAGCTCACCCAGTTCGTCTAGCACAGATACGCAGTATTTT
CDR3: CASSPSSSSTDTQYF

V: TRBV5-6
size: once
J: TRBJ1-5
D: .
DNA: TGTGCCAGCAGCTCCAACAGGGATAGCAATCAGCCCCAGCATTTT
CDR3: CASSSNRDSNQPQHF

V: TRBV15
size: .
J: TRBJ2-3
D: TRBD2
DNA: TGTGCCACCAGCAGACCACTAGCGGGGGGGGGAGATACGCAGTATTTT
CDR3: CATSRPLAGGGDTQYF

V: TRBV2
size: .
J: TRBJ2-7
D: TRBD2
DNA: TGTGCCAGCAGAGGGGGGTGGGCTAGCGGGATCGCCTACGAGCAGTACTTC
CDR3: CASRGGWASGIAYEQYF

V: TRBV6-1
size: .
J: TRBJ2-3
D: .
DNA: TGTGCCAGCCTACTCGGCTCATCCACAGATACGCAGTATTTT
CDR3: CASLLGSSTDTQYF

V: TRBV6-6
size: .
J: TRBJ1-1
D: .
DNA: TGTGCCAGCAGTTACATGGACAAGGACACTGAAGCTTTCTTT
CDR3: CASSYMDKDTEAFF

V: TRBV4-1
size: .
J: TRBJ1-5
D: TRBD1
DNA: TGCGCCAGCAGCCTCAGGGGGGGGAATCAGCCCCAGCATTTT
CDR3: CASSLRGGNQPQHF

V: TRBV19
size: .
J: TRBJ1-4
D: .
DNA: TGTGCCAGTAGCCACCAGTCAACCCCCCCGAATGAAAAACTGTTTTTT
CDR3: CASSHQSTPPNEKLFF